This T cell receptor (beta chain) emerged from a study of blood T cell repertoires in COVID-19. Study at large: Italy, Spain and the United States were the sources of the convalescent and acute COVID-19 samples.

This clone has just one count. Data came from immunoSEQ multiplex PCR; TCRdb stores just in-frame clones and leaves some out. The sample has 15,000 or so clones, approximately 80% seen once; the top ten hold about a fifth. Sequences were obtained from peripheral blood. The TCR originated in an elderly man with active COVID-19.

Here the CDR3 DNA reads TGTGCCAGCAGTGTCTCTAGCGGGAGCTCCTACAATGAGCAGTTCTTC. It yields the protein CASSVSSGSSYNEQFF. The chain carries TRBV27 and TRBJ2-1; 10 bases align to TRBD2. CDR3 size: 16 residues. V lost 5 bases to trimming and J lost 0 bases; unmatched junction nucleotides: 4. CDR1 is MNHEY, CDR2 SMNVEV, per germline (reference sequence).